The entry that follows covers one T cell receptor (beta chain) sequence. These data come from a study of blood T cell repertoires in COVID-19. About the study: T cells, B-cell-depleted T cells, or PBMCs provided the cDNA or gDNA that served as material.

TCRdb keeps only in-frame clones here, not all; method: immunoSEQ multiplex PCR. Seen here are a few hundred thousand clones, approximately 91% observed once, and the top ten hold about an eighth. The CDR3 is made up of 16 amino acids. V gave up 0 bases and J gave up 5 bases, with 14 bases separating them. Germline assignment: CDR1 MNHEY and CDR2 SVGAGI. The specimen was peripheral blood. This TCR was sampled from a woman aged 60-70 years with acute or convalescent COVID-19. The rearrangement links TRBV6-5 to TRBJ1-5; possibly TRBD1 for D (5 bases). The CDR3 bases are TGTGCCAGCAGTTACTCGAGCGATGGCAGGGATCAGCCCCAGCATTTT. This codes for CASSYSSDGRDQPQHF.